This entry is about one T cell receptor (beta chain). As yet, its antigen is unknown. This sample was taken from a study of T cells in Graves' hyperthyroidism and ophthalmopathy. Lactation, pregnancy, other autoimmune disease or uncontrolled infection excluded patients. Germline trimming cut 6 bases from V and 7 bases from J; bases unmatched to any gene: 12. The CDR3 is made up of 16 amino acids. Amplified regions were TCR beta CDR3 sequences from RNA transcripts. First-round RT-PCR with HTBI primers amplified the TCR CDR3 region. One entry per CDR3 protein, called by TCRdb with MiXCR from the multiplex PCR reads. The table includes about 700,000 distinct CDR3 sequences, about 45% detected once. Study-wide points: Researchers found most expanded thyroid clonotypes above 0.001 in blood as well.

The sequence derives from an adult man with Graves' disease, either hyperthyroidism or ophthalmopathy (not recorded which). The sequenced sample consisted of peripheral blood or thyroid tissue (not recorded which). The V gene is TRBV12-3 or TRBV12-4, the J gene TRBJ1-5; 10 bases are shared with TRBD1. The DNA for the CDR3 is TGTGCCAGCAGCTCCGGGACAGGGGTTTTCTCCCAGCCCCAGCATTTT. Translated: CASSSGTGVFSQPQHF.